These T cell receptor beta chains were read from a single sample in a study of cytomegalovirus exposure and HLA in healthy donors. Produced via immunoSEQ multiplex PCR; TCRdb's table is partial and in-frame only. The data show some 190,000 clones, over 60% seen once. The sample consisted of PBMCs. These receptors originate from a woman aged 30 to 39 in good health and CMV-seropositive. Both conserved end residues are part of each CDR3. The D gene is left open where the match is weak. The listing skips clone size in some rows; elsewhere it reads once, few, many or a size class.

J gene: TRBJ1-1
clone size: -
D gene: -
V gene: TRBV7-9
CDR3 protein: CASSLTQNTEAFF
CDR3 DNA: TGTGCCAGCAGCTTAACTCAGAACACTGAAGCTTTCTTT

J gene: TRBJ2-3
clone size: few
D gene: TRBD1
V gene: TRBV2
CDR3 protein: CASSYGTGGGDTQYF
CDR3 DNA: TGTGCCAGCAGTTACGGGACAGGGGGTGGAGATACGCAGTATTTT

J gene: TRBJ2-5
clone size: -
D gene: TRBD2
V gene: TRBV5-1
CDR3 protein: CASSLLGLAGETQYF
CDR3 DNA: TGCGCCAGCAGCTTGTTGGGACTAGCCGGGGAGACCCAGTACTTC

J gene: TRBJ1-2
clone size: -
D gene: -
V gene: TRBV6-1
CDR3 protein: CASSEPGSAVWGYTF
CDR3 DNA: TGTGCCAGCAGTGAACCTGGCAGCGCCGTTTGGGGCTACACCTTC

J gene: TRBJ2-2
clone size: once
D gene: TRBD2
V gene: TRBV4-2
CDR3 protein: CASSQDGVLAGGPAGELFF
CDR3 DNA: TGTGCCAGCAGCCAAGATGGGGTCTTAGCGGGGGGGCCCGCCGGGGAGCTGTTTTTT

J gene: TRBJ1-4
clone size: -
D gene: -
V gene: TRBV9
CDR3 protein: CASSLRGPEKLFF
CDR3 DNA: TGTGCCAGCAGCCTGCGGGGTCCTGAAAAACTGTTTTTT

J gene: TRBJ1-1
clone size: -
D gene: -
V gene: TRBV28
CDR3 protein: CASSPGGGRGNTEAFF
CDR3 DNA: TGTGCCAGCAGTCCTGGGGGGGGCAGGGGGAACACTGAAGCTTTCTTT

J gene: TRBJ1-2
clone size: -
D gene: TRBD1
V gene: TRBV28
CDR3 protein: CASSTGQGGYGYTF
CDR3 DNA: TGTGCCAGCAGCACGGGACAGGGAGGCTATGGCTACACCTTC

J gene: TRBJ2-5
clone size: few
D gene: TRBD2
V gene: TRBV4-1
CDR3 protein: CASSQRAIAGQETQYF
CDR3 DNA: TGCGCCAGCAGCCAACGGGCGATAGCGGGACAAGAGACCCAGTACTTC

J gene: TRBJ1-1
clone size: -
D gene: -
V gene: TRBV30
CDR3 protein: CAWSDPGAGRSEAFF
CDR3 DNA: TGTGCCTGGAGTGACCCAGGGGCTGGAAGGTCTGAAGCTTTCTTT

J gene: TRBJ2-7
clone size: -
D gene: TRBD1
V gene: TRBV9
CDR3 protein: CASSRTGQSYEQYF
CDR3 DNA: TGTGCCAGCAGCCGGACAGGGCAATCCTACGAGCAGTACTTC

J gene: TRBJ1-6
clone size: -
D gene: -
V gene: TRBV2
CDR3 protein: CASSVAGLDSPLHF
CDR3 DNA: TGTGCCAGCAGTGTCGCCGGTTTGGATTCACCCCTCCACTTT

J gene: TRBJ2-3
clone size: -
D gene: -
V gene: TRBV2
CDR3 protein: CASSVILRTDTQYF
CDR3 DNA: TGTGCCAGCAGTGTGATACTGAGGACAGATACGCAGTATTTT

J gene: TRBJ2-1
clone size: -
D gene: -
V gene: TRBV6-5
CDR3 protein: CASRTGTAWFF
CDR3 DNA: TGTGCCAGCAGGACCGGGACTGCGTGGTTCTTC

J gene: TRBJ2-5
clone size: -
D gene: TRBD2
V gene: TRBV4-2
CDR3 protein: CASSQETSGAQETQYF
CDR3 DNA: TGTGCCAGCAGCCAAGAAACTAGCGGAGCCCAAGAGACCCAGTACTTC

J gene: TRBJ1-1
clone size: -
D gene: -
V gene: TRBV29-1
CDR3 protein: CSVVDILNTEAFF
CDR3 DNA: TGCAGCGTCGTCGACATTCTGAACACTGAAGCTTTCTTT

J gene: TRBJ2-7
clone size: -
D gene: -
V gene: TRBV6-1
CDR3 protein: CASSEPGSYEQYF
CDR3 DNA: TGTGCCAGCAGTGAACCCGGGAGTTACGAGCAGTACTTC

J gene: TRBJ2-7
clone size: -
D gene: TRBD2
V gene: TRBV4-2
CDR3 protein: CASSRPGLAGSYEQYF
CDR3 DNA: TGTGCCAGCAGCCGACCCGGACTAGCGGGATCCTACGAGCAGTACTTC

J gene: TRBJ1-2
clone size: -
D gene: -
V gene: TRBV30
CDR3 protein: CASESGYTF
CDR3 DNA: TGTGCCTCCGAGTCCGGCTACACCTTC

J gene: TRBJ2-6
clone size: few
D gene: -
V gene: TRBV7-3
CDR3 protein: CASSLTVGSGANVLTF
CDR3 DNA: TGTGCCAGCAGCTTAACGGTCGGCTCTGGGGCCAACGTCCTGACTTTC

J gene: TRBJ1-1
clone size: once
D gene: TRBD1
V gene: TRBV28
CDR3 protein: CASSLGQGARTEAFF
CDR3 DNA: TGTGCCAGCAGTTTAGGACAGGGGGCACGGACTGAAGCTTTCTTT

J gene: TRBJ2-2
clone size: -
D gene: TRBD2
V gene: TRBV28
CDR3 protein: CASSSFSGGGRTGELFF
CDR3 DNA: TGTGCCAGCAGTTCCTTTAGCGGGGGAGGGCGGACCGGGGAGCTGTTTTTT

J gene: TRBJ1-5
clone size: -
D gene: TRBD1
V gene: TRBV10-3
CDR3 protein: CAIRTGTGVVFSNQPQHF
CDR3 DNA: TGTGCCATCAGAACCGGGACAGGGGTCGTATTCAGCAATCAGCCCCAGCATTTT

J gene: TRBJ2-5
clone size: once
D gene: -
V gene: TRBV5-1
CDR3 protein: CASSYEETQYF
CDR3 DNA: TGCGCCAGCAGCTATGAGGAGACCCAGTACTTC

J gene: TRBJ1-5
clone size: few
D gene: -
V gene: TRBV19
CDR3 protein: CASSIAPGQPQHF
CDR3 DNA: TGTGCCAGTAGTATAGCGCCGGGACAGCCCCAGCATTTT

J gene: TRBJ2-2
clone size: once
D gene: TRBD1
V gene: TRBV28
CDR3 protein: CASSAIPGTGMNTGELFF
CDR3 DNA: TGTGCCAGCAGTGCCATACCCGGGACAGGGATGAACACCGGGGAGCTGTTTTTT

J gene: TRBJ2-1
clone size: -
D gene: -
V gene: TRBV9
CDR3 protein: CASSVGQTSYNEQFF
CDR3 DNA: TGTGCCAGCAGCGTAGGACAGACCTCCTACAATGAGCAGTTCTTC

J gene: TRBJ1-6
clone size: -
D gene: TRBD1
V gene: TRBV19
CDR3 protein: CASRLPGQSNSPLHF
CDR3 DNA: TGTGCCAGTAGGCTACCGGGACAGTCCAATTCACCCCTCCACTTT

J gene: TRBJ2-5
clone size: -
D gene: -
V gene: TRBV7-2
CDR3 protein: CASSSSPDWGAQYF
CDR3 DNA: TGTGCCAGCAGTTCTTCACCGGACTGGGGAGCCCAGTACTTC

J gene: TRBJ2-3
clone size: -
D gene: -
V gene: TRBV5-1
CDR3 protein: CASSLDRPSTDTQYF
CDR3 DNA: TGCGCCAGCAGCTTGGACAGGCCTAGCACAGATACGCAGTATTTT

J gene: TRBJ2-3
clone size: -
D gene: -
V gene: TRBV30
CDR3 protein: CAWSTSDTQYF
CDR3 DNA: TGTGCCTGGAGTACTTCGGATACGCAGTATTTT

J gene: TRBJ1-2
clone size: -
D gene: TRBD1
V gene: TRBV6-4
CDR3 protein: CASSPDRGDYGYTF
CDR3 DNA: TGTGCCAGCAGCCCTGACAGGGGCGATTATGGCTACACCTTC

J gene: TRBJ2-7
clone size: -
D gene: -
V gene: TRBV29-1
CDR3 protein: CSVKTLSSYEQYF
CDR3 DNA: TGCAGCGTTAAAACATTAAGCTCCTACGAGCAGTACTTC

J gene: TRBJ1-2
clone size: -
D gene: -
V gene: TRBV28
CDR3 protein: CASSFKRAVQGYTF
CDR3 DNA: TGTGCCAGCAGTTTTAAACGCGCGGTTCAAGGCTACACCTTC

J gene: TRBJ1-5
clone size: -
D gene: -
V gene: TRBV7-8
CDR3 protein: CASSLVGRAWQPQHF
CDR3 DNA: TGTGCCAGCAGCTTAGTCGGGCGGGCATGGCAGCCCCAGCATTTT

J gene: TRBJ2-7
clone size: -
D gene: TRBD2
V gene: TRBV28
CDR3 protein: CASSSRTSGTFTYEQYF
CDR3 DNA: TGTGCCAGCAGTTCCCGGACTAGCGGGACCTTTACCTACGAGCAGTACTTC

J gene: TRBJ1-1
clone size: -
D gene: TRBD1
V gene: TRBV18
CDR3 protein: CASSPPGQGVLVTFF
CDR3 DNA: TGTGCCAGCTCACCACCGGGACAGGGGGTATTGGTTACTTTCTTT

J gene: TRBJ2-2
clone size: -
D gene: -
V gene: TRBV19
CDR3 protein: CASSAWEETRNTGELFF
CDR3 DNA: TGTGCCAGTAGCGCCTGGGAGGAGACTCGGAACACCGGGGAGCTGTTTTTT

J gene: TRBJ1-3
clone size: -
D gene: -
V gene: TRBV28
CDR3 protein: CASSFGGTQGGNTIYF
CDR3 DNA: TGTGCCAGCAGTTTTGGAGGGACCCAAGGAGGAAACACCATATATTTT

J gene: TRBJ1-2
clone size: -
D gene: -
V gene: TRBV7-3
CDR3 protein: CASSPTGGAEIDYTF
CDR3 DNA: TGTGCCAGCAGCCCGACGGGGGGCGCGGAAATCGACTACACCTTC

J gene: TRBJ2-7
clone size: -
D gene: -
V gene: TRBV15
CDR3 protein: CATSRDAWREQYF
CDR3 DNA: TGTGCCACCAGCAGAGATGCGTGGAGGGAGCAGTACTTC

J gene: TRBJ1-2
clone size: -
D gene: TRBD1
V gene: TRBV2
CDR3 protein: CASSERTGRGYTF
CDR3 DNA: TGTGCCAGCAGTGAACGGACAGGGAGAGGCTACACCTTC

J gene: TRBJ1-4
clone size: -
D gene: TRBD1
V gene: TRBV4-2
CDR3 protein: CASSQGTGGGNEKLFF
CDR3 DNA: TGTGCCAGCAGCCAAGGAACAGGGGGCGGTAATGAAAAACTGTTTTTT

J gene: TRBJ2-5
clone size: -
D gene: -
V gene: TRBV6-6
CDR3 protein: CASSQTRGSAETQYF
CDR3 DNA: TGTGCCAGCAGTCAGACTAGAGGGTCAGCAGAGACCCAGTACTTC

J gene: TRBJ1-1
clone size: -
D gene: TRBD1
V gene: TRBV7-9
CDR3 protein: CASSFGQGDTEAFF
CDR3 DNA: TGTGCCAGCAGCTTTGGACAGGGGGACACTGAAGCTTTCTTT